This TCR beta chain was sequenced during a study of blood T cell repertoires in COVID-19. Turning to the study itself: Sources were T cells, B-cell-depleted T cells, or PBMCs; the material itself was cDNA or gDNA.

Here immunoSEQ multiplex PCR was the method, and the copy in TCRdb shows in-frame clones only, minus some. This table holds about 160,000 clones, under 85% found once. One Seattle source followed patients from active infection through their disease course. In this sample, this clone turned up a few times. V was trimmed by 4 bases and J by 4 bases, leaving 17 bases between them. CDR1 MNHEY and CDR2 SVGAGI come from the germline V gene. This CDR3 has 16 residues. The chain has TRBV6-5 and TRBJ2-1, with D tentatively TRBD2 (5 bases). This sequence originates from a man older than 75 with COVID-19, enrolled during active disease. Source material: peripheral blood. CDR3 protein: CASSLPRSGAYNEQFF. DNA for the CDR3: TGTGCCAGCAGTTTGCCGAGGAGCGGCGCGTACAATGAGCAGTTCTTC.